Presented here are 27 T cell receptor beta chains from one specimen sequenced in a study of long-term antiretroviral therapy in people with HIV. The assay used was immunoSEQ (version v3.0), run at survey level. Sequenced by immunoSEQ multiplex PCR; TCRdb stores in-frame clones only, minus some. The sample includes 25,000 to 30,000 clones, approximately 79% of them seen just once. Specimen: unsorted PBMCs, collected 2.1 years after starting antiretroviral therapy. These receptors came from a man under 40 with HIV.

The rearrangement uses TRBV18 and TRBJ1-2; 9 bases align to TRBD1. The junction had 4 bases not matched to a gene; V was cut back by 2 bases and J by 6 bases. Germline values: CDR1 KGHSH, CDR2 LQKENI. This CDR3 region has 14 residues. For the CDR3, the DNA is TGTGCCAGCTCACCAGGGACAGGGTCCCATGGCTACACCTTC. Amino acids: CASSPGTGSHGYTF.

This sequence joins TRBV7-9 and TRBJ1-2, with D unclear. The CDR3 is made up of 12 amino acids. V was trimmed by 1 base and J by 9 bases, leaving 9 bases between them. CDR1 and CDR2 (germline): SEHNR, FQNEAQ (reference sequence). CDR3 residues: CASSLEPASYTF. The CDR3, as DNA: TGTGCCAGCAGCTTAGAGCCTGCAAGCTACACCTTC.

The V and J genes are TRBV29-1 and TRBJ1-1; weak D call: TRBD1 (5 bases). The V gene lost 1 base and the J gene lost 1 base, with 13 bases spanning the gap. Germline lookup yields CDR1 SQVTM and CDR2 ANQGSEA. The length of the CDR3 is 15 residues. The CDR3 region has the DNA TGCAGCGTTGAAGTCTTGCCGGGACGGAACACTGAAGCTTTCTTT. Translating it yields CSVEVLPGRNTEAFF.

The rearrangement joins TRBV5-4 to TRBJ1-1; D is ambiguous. The CDR3 is made up of 16 amino acids. Germline V CDR1 and CDR2: SGHNT, YYREEE (reference sequence). Trimming removed 0 bases at V and 3 bases at J, with 15 bases between. The CDR3 region has the DNA TGTGCCAGCAGCTTGGGAAGCCCAAGGGCTGACACTGAAGCTTTCTTT. Protein: CASSLGSPRADTEAFF.

The rearrangement links TRBV5-1 to TRBJ2-1; the match to TRBD2 covers 7 bases. The CDR3 consists of 15 residues. Germline V CDR1 and CDR2: SGHRS, YFSETQ. After removal of 4 bases from V and 1 base from J, the junction contained 5 bases not matched to a gene. The CDR3 DNA reads as TGCGCCAGCAGCCTTAGCGGGCCTTCCTACAATGAGCAGTTCTTC. The encoded protein is CASSLSGPSYNEQFF.

The chain employs TRBV27 and TRBJ2-7, with TRBD1 identical over 9 bases. The V gene end was trimmed by 4 bases and the J gene end by 7 bases; junction bases not matched to a gene: 8. The CDR3 is 14 residues long. Germline values: CDR1 MNHEY, CDR2 SMNVEV (reference sequence). CDR3 coding DNA: TGTGCCAGCAGTTGGGGACAGGGCGGAGGAGAGCAGTACTTC. It specifies CASSWGQGGGEQYF.

The chain recombines TRBV5-1 with TRBJ2-1; weak D call: TRBD2 (6 bases). Deletions cut 4 bases from V and 1 base from J, with 12 bases between. Germline assignment: CDR1 SGHRS and CDR2 YFSETQ. The CDR3 has 15 amino acids. The CDR3 loop reads CASSPLAGSYNEQFF. Here the CDR3 DNA reads TGCGCCAGCAGCCCGCTGGCGGGGTCCTACAATGAGCAGTTCTTC.

A note on this clone: Other DNA sequences within the sample encode an identical CDR3. V usage is TRBV7-2 and J usage is TRBJ1-5, with a possible D match to TRBD1 (6 bases). The V end was cut by 1 base, the J end by 6 bases, with 7 bases between. Germline CDR1 SGHTA, CDR2 FQGNSA. The CDR3 contains 13 residues. The CDR3 nucleotides read TGTGCCAGCAGCTTAGAGGGGGTTCAGCCCCAGCATTTT. Its protein is CASSLEGVQPQHF.

CDR3: CASSLDSGGTDTQYF. CDR3 in DNA: TGTGCCAGCAGCTTAGATAGCGGGGGGACAGATACGCAGTATTTT. This chain links TRBV7-2 with TRBJ2-3; 10 nucleotides align to TRBD2. CDR1 is SGHTA, CDR2 FQGNSA, per germline. V shed 1 base and J 3 bases; nucleotides not matched to a gene: 1. The CDR3 spans 15 residues.

This clone showed up just a few times. The chain links TRBV6-5 to TRBJ1-4; D gene ambiguous. Trimming took off 4 bases at V and 0 bases at J, with 9 bases between the two ends. Germline CDR1 is MNHEY and CDR2 is SVGAGI. This CDR3 is built from 15 residues. The CDR3 DNA sequence: TGTGCCAGCAGTTCCCACTCTGCAACTAATGAAAAACTGTTTTTT. Protein sequence: CASSSHSATNEKLFF.

The CDR3 bases are TGTGCCAGCAGCCCACGACTCGGAGAGACCCAGTACTTC. Translated, it gives CASSPRLGETQYF. The J gene is TRBJ2-5, the V gene TRBV11-1; unclear D gene. This CDR3 contains 13 residues. CDR1 and CDR2 from the germline V gene are SGHAT and FQDESV (reference sequence). Trimming left V 5 bases short and J 4 bases short, with 11 bases between. Complete variable domain (other parts from reference TRBV11-1 and TRBJ2-5): EAEVAQSPRYKITEKSQAVAFWCDPISGHATLYWYRQILGQGPELLVQFQDESVVDDSQLPKDRFSAERLKGVDSTLKIQPAELGDSAMYLCASSPRLGETQYFGPGTRLLVL.

V gene TRBV5-1 combines with J gene TRBJ2-1; D could derive from TRBD1 or TRBD2 (5 bases each). The CDR3 has 16 amino acids. Germline values: CDR1 SGHRS, CDR2 YFSETQ. Trimming took 0 bases from V and 3 from J, leaving 13 bases between them. CDR3 DNA sequence: TGCGCCAGCAGCTTGGGGGGGTCTACTCGCTACAATGAGCAGTTCTTC. Translating it yields CASSLGGSTRYNEQFF.

This rearrangement joins TRBV18 to TRBJ2-7; either TRBD1 or TRBD2 may fit D (6 bases each). This CDR3 comprises 16 residues. Looked up from germline, CDR1 is KGHSH and CDR2 is LQKENI. Trimming took off 0 bases at V and 5 bases at J, with 17 bases between the two ends. CDR3 loop: CASSPPVGRGLHEQYF. CDR3 DNA sequence: TGTGCCAGCTCACCACCGGTGGGCAGGGGACTCCACGAGCAGTACTTC.

V is TRBV29-1 and J is TRBJ2-3; the D call may be TRBD1 or TRBD2 (6 bases each). The V gene lost 0 bases and the J gene lost 2 bases, with 15 bases spanning the gap. Germline assignment: CDR1 SQVTM and CDR2 ANQGSEA. This CDR3 has 16 residues. In DNA form, the CDR3 reads TGCAGCGTTGAAGATGAGGGGGGACTCTTCACAGATACGCAGTATTTT. The encoded protein is CSVEDEGGLFTDTQYF.

The chain links TRBV19 to TRBJ1-2, with 7 positions matching TRBD1. V trimming: 6 bases; J trimming: 4 bases; junction bases outside the gene matches: 8. The CDR3 runs 14 residues. Per the germline V gene, CDR1 is LNHDA and CDR2 is SQIVND (reference sequence). The CDR3 nucleotides are TGTGCCAGTAGCACGACAGGGAATATCTATGGCTACACCTTC. It specifies CASSTTGNIYGYTF.

Only a few counts were recorded for this clone. CDR3 nucleotides: TGTGCCAGCAGTTACTCGGGGTTGGGGCTCCAAATCACCCTCCACTTT. Protein product: CASSYSGLGLQITLHF. V is TRBV6-5 and J is TRBJ1-6, with D possibly matching TRBD1 (5 bases). The CDR3 is 16 residues long. V lost 0 bases, J lost 14 bases, and 20 bases lay in between. The germline V gene encodes CDR1 MNHEY and CDR2 SVGAGI.

This clone occurred a few times. V usage is TRBV7-8 and J usage is TRBJ1-6, with D possibly being TRBD1 (6 bases). The CDR3 is made up of 14 amino acids. Germline CDR1 and CDR2: SGHVS and FQNEAQ. Trimming cost V 3 bases and J 7 bases, with 10 bases left between them. The CDR3 protein is CASSFVQGNSPLHF. CDR3 sequence (DNA): TGTGCCAGCAGCTTTGTCCAGGGGAATTCACCCCTCCACTTT.

V and J are TRBV7-6 and TRBJ1-3; the D is unclear. Trimming shortened V by 5 bases and J by 0 bases, and 11 bases separated the two germline ends. Germline V gives CDR1 SGHVS, CDR2 FNYEAQ. The CDR3 spans 15 residues. In nucleotides, the CDR3 is TGTGCCAGCAGCCTCAGGCGTGACTCTGGAAACACCATATATTTT. It is translated as CASSLRRDSGNTIYF. Filled out from reference TRBV7-6 and TRBJ1-3, the complete variable domain reads GAGVSQSPRYKVTKRGQDVALRCDPISGHVSLYWYRQALGQGPEFLTYFNYEAQQDKSGLPNDRFSAERPEGSISTLTIQRTEQRDSAMYRCASSLRRDSGNTIYFGEGSWLTVV.

The chain carries TRBV5-1 and TRBJ2-1; TRBD2 agrees at 8 bases. Germline V lookup: CDR1 SGHRS, CDR2 YFSETQ. The V segment lost 2 bases and the J segment 0 bases; nucleotides outside the gene matches: 10. This CDR3 is 18 amino acids long. DNA for the CDR3: TGCGCCAGCAGCTTAACTAGCGGATATTCGAGCTCCTACAATGAGCAGTTCTTC. Protein sequence: CASSLTSGYSSSYNEQFF. The whole variable domain, remainder taken from reference TRBV5-1 and TRBJ2-1, is KAGVTQTPRYLIKTRGQQVTLSCSPISGHRSVSWYQQTPGQGLQFLFEYFSETQRNKGNFPGRFSGRQFSNSRSEMNVSTLELGDSALYLCASSLTSGYSSSYNEQFFGPGTRLTVL.

The J gene is TRBJ1-5, the V gene TRBV7-2; D not resolved. Trimming removed 5 bases from V and 3 bases from J, with 11 bases in between. CDR1 and CDR2 (germline): SGHTA, FQGNSA. The CDR3 runs 14 residues. The CDR3 sequence is CASSLLATNQPQHF. The CDR3 coding sequence is TGTGCCAGCAGCCTGCTTGCCACCAATCAGCCCCAGCATTTT.

The V call is TRBV2, the J call TRBJ2-7; 7 nucleotides agree with TRBD1. This CDR3 spans 16 amino acids. Unmatched junction bases numbered 14, after V lost 6 bases and J lost 3 bases. CDR1 is SNHLY and CDR2 is FYNNEI in the germline V gene. CDR3 sequence reads: CASSRDSTGFGYEQYF. The DNA of the CDR3 is TGTGCCAGCAGCAGGGACAGCACAGGCTTCGGCTACGAGCAGTACTTC.

Only a few counts were recorded for this clone. The chain has TRBV6-4 and TRBJ2-2; 8 bases match TRBD1. The germline V gene has CDR1 MRHNA and CDR2 SNTAGT. The junction had 0 bases not matched to a gene; V was cut back by 3 bases and J by 3 bases. This CDR3 contains 14 residues. CDR3 DNA: TGTGCCAGCAGTGAGGGACAGGACACCGGGGAGCTGTTTTTT. It codes for CASSEGQDTGELFF.

This clone showed up just a few times. The V call is TRBV5-6, the J call TRBJ1-3; D not certain. Germline assignment: CDR1 SGHDT and CDR2 YYEEEE. The CDR3 consists of 14 residues. V was shortened by 1 base and J by 0 bases, with 5 bases between the two germline ends. The DNA of the CDR3 is TGTGCCAGCAGCTTGTATCTCTCTGGAAACACCATATATTTT. Its protein product is CASSLYLSGNTIYF.

Remarks on this clone: Its ends do not fully match the called genes, so a read error is possible. The CDR3 sequence is CASLKRQGGPHF. In DNA form, the CDR3 reads TGTGCCAGCCTCAAGCGGCAGGGTGGCCCCCACTTC. The chain employs TRBV6-1 and TRBJ2-7, with D tentatively TRBD1 or TRBD2 (5 bases each). The CDR3 spans 12 residues. CDR1 and CDR2 from the germline V gene are MNHNS and SASEGT.

A note on this clone: A junction boundary mismatches the germline segment, possibly from a read error. This chain links TRBV2 with TRBJ2-5; unclear D gene. The CDR3 is 13 residues long. Germline V gene data show CDR1 as SNHLY and CDR2 as FYNNEI. The DNA for the CDR3 is TGTGCCAGCAGAGAAGACCGGCGGGAGACCCAGTACTTC. It translates to CASREDRRETQYF.

The gene calls are TRBV5-5 and TRBJ1-5; 8 bases match TRBD1. V lost 0 bases to trimming and J lost 5 bases; unmatched junction nucleotides: 4. Germline V gene sequence: CDR1 SGHKS, CDR2 YYEKEE (reference sequence). The length of the CDR3 is 15 residues. The CDR3 here is CASSLAGQGDQPQHF. The CDR3 DNA reads TGTGCCAGCAGCTTGGCCGGACAGGGAGATCAGCCCCAGCATTTT.

V gene TRBV7-9 combines with J gene TRBJ1-2; D is undetermined. V was clipped by 3 bases and J by 4 bases, with 9 bases between them. The CDR3 spans 13 residues. CDR1 and CDR2 (germline): SEHNR, FQNEAQ (reference sequence). The chain's CDR3 is CASSLEASYGYTF. The CDR3 DNA reads TGTGCCAGCAGCTTGGAGGCCTCCTATGGCTACACCTTC.